This T cell receptor (beta chain) was sequenced in a study of cytomegalovirus exposure and HLA in healthy donors. The CDR3 consists of 14 residues. V trimming: 0 bases; J trimming: 4 bases; junction bases outside the gene matches: 3. Germline lookup yields CDR1 SGHRS and CDR2 YFSETQ. Study results and limitations: DRB1 had the most TCR associations and HLA-C the fewest, a later analysis found, with rates varying by HLA locus.

PCR used 60 Vbeta primers and 13 Jbeta primers. Some clones are missing from TCRdb's copy, which holds only in-frame ones; the method was immunoSEQ multiplex PCR. The sample yields about 65,000 clones, around 80% seen once. Concerning this clone: Its antigen is unknown. The sample holds other DNA sequences that translate to the same CDR3.

The TCR sequence derives from a woman in her 30s in good health and CMV-seronegative. Source material: PBMCs. The genes are TRBV5-1 and TRBJ1-1; TRBD1 matches at 7 bases. The CDR3 spells CASSLEGAGTEAFF. The CDR3 nucleotides are TGCGCCAGCAGCTTGGAGGGGGCAGGCACTGAAGCTTTCTTT. The whole variable domain, remainder taken from reference TRBV5-1 and TRBJ1-1, is KAGVTQTPRYLIKTRGQQVTLSCSPISGHRSVSWYQQTPGQGLQFLFEYFSETQRNKGNFPGRFSGRQFSNSRSEMNVSTLELGDSALYLCASSLEGAGTEAFFGQGTRLTVV.